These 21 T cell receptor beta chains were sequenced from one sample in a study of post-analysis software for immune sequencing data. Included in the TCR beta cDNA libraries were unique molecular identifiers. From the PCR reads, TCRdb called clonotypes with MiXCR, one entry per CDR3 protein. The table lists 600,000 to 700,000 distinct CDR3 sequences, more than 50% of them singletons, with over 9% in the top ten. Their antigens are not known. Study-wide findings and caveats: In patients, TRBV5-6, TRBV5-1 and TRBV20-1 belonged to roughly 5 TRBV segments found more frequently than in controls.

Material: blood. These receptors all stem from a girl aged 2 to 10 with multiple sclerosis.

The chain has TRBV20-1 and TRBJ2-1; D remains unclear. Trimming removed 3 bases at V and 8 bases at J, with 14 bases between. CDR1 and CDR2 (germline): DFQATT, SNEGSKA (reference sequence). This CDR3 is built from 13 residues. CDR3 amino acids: CSASRLTAHEQFF. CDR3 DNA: TGCAGTGCTAGCCGGCTCACGGCCCATGAGCAGTTCTTC.

As DNA, the CDR3 is TGTGCCAGCAGCTTATCCGCCCGGGACTATGGCTACACCTTC. Translated, it gives CASSLSARDYGYTF. The chain links TRBV11-1 to TRBJ1-2; D gene unclear. The germline CDR1 and CDR2 sequences are SGHAT and FQDESV (reference sequence). This CDR3 spans 14 amino acids. The V gene lost 2 bases and the J gene lost 3 bases, with 10 bases spanning the gap.

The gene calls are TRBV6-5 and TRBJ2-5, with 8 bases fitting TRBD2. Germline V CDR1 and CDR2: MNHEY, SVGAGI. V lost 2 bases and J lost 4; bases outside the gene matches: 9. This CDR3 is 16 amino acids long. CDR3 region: CASSYRGAGERETQYF. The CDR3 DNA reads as TGTGCCAGCAGTTACCGGGGAGCGGGAGAACGAGAGACCCAGTACTTC.

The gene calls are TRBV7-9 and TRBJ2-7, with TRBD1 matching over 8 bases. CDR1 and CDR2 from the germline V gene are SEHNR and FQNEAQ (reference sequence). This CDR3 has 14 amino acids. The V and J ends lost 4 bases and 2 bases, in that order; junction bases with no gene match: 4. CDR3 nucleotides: TGTGCCAGCAGCTGGGGACAGGTCCCCTACGAGCAGTACTTC. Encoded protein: CASSWGQVPYEQYF.

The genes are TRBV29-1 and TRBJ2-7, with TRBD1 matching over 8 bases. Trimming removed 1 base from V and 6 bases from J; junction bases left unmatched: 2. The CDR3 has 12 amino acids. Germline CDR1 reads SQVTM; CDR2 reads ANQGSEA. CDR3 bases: TGCAGCGTTGAAGGGGACAGGCCCGAGCAGTACTTC. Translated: CSVEGDRPEQYF.

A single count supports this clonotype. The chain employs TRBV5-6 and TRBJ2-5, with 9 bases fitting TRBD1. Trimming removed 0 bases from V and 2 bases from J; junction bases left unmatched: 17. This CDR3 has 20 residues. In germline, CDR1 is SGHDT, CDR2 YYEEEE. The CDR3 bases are TGTGCCAGCAGCTTGGCCATTCTTAGCTGGGGACAGGGTGAACAAGAGACCCAGTACTTC. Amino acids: CASSLAILSWGQGEQETQYF.

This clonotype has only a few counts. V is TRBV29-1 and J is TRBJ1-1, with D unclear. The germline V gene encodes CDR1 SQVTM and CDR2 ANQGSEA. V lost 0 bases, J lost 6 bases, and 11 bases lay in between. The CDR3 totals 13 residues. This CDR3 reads CSVEDEPHSEAFF. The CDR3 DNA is TGCAGCGTTGAAGATGAGCCCCATTCTGAAGCTTTCTTT.

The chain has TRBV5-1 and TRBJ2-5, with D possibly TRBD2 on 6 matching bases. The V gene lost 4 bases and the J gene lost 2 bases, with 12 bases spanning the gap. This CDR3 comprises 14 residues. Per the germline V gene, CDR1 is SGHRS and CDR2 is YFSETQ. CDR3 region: CASSAGREQETQYF. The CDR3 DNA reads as TGCGCCAGCAGCGCGGGACGGGAGCAAGAGACCCAGTACTTC.

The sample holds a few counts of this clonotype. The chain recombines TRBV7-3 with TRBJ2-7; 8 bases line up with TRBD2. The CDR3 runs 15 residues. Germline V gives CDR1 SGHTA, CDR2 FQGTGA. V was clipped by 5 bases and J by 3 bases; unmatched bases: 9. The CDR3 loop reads CASSQAGAPIYEQYF. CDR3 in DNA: TGTGCCAGCAGCCAAGCGGGAGCTCCAATCTACGAGCAGTACTTC.

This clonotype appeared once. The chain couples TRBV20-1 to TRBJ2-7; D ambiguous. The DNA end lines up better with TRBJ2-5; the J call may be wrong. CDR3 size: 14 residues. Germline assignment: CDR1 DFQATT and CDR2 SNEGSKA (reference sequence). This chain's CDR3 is CSAKLSRVPATQYF. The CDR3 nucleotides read TGCAGTGCTAAGCTCTCCCGGGTGCCGGCGACCCAGTACTTC.

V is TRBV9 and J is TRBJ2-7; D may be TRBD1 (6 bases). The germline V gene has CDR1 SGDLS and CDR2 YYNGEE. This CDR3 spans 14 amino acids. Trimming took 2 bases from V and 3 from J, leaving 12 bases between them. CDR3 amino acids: CASSVDRINYEQYF. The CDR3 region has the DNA TGTGCCAGCAGCGTCGACAGGATAAACTACGAGCAGTACTTC. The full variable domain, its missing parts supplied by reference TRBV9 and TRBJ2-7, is DSGVTQTPKHLITATGQRVTLRCSPRSGDLSVYWYQQSLDQGLQFLIQYYNGEERAKGNILERFSAQQFPDLHSELNLSSLELGDSALYFCASSVDRINYEQYFGPGTRLTVT.

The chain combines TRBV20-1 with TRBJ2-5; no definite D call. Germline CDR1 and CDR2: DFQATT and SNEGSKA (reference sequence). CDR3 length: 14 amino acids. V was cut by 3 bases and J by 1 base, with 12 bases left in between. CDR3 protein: CSASRGGLQETQYF. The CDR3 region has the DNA TGCAGTGCTAGTAGAGGCGGTCTCCAAGAGACCCAGTACTTC.

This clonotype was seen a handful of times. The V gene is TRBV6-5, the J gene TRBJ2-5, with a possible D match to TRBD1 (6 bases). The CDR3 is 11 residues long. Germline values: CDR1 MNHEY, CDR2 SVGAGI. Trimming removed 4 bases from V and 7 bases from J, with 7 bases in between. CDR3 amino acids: CASSFRGTQYF. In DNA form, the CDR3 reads TGTGCCAGCAGTTTCAGGGGGACCCAGTACTTC.

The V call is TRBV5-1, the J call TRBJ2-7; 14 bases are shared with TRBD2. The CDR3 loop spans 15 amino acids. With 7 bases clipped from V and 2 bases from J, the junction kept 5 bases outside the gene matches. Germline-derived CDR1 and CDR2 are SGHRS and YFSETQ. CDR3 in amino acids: CASLRLAGGPYEQYF. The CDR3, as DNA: TGCGCCAGCCTTCGACTAGCGGGAGGGCCCTACGAGCAGTACTTC. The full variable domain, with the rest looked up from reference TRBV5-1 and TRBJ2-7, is KAGVTQTPRYLIKTRGQQVTLSCSPISGHRSVSWYQQTPGQGLQFLFEYFSETQRNKGNFPGRFSGRQFSNSRSEMNVSTLELGDSALYLCASLRLAGGPYEQYFGPGTRLTVT.

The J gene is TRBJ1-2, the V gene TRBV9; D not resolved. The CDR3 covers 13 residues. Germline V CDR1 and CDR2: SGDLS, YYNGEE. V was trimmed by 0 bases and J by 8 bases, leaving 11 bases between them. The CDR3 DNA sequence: TGTGCCAGCAGCGTAGACGGAATAGGAGGCTACACCTTC. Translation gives CASSVDGIGGYTF.

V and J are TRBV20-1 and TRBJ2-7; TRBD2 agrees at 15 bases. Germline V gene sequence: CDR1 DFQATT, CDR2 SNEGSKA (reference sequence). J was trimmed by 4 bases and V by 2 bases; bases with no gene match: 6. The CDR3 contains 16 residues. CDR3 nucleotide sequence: TGCAGTGCTAGAACGCCGGGACTAGCGGGAGGTTACGAGCAGTACTTC. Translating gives CSARTPGLAGGYEQYF.

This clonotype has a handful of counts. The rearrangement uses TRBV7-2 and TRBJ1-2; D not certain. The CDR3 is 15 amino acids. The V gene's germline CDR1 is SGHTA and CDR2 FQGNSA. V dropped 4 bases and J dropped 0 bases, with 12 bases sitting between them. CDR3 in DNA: TGTGCCAGCAGCTCCGGGAACGATGCTAACTATGGCTACACCTTC. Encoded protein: CASSSGNDANYGYTF.

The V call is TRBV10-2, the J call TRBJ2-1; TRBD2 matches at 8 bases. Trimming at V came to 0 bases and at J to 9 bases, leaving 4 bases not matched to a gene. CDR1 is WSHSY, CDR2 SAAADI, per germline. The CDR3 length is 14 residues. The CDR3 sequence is CASSESWAGGEQFF. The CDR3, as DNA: TGCGCCAGCAGTGAGTCTTGGGCGGGAGGTGAGCAGTTCTTC.

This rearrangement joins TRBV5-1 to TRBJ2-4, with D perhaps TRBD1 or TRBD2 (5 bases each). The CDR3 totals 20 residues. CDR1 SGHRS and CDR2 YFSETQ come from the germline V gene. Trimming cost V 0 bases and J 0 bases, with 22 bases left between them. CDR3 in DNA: TGCGCCAGCAGCTTGGTATCTGAGCAGGGAGTTATGGGAGCCAAAAACATTCAGTACTTC. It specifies CASSLVSEQGVMGAKNIQYF.

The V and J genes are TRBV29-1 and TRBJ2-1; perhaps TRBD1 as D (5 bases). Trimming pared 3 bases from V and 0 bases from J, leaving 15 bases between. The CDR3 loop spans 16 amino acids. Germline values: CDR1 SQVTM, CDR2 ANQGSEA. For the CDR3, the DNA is TGCAGCGTTGAGGTGGACGGGCAGGGCTCCTACAATGAGCAGTTCTTC. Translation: CSVEVDGQGSYNEQFF.

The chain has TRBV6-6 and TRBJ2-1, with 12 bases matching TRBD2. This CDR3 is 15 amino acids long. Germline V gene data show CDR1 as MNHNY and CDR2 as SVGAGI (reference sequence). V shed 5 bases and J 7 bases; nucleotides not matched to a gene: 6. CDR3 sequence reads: CASSTTSGSLNEQFF. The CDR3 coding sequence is TGTGCCAGCAGTACGACTAGCGGGAGCTTGAATGAGCAGTTCTTC.